One sample yielded the 11 T cell receptor beta chains listed below, sequenced in a study of cytomegalovirus exposure and HLA in healthy donors. Sequenced by immunoSEQ multiplex PCR; TCRdb stores in-frame clones only, minus some. The table lists roughly 120,000 clones, over 75% of them singletons. The specimen was PBMCs. The receptors were gathered from a young woman in good health and CMV-seropositive.

This sequence joins TRBV18 and TRBJ2-7, with D possibly TRBD2 on 6 matching bases. This CDR3 comprises 14 residues. V was clipped by 3 bases and J by 0 bases, with 9 bases between them. Germline V gene data show CDR1 as KGHSH and CDR2 as LQKENI. CDR3 residues: CASSPRGFSYEQYF. In DNA, the CDR3 is TGTGCCAGCTCACCGCGGGGTTTCTCCTACGAGCAGTACTTC.

The V and J genes are TRBV28 and TRBJ2-7; TRBD1 is a possible D gene (5 bases). Germline loops: CDR1 MDHEN, CDR2 SYDVKM. V was trimmed by 6 bases and J by 3 bases, leaving 12 bases between them. This CDR3 has 13 residues. The CDR3 DNA sequence: TGTGCCAGCAGCGTGGGGCCCTACTACGAGCAGTACTTC. It specifies CASSVGPYYEQYF.

V is TRBV7-2 and J is TRBJ2-7, with TRBD2 as a possible D gene (5 bases). The CDR3 totals 15 residues. V was cut by 1 base and J by 7 bases, with 17 bases left in between. The germline V gene has CDR1 SGHTA and CDR2 FQGNSA. CDR3 in amino acids: CASSLERPSLREQYF. DNA of the CDR3: TGTGCCAGCAGCTTAGAGCGGCCCTCGCTACGGGAGCAGTACTTC. The variable domain in full, with the rest retrieved from reference TRBV7-2 and TRBJ2-7, is GAGVSQSPSNKVTEKGKDVELRCDPISGHTALYWYRQSLGQGLEFLIYFQGNSAPDKSGLPSDRFSAERTGGSVSTLTIQRTQQEDSAVYLCASSLERPSLREQYFGPGTRLTVT.

This clone has more than one count but fewer than ten. V gene TRBV2 combines with J gene TRBJ1-1, with D unresolved. The germline V gene has CDR1 SNHLY and CDR2 FYNNEI. With 11 bases removed from V and 0 bases from J, the gap between germline ends came to 10 bases. The CDR3 loop spans 12 amino acids. The CDR3 bases are TGTGCCGCCATCGACTTGAACACTGAAGCTTTCTTT. It yields the protein CAAIDLNTEAFF.

The chain links TRBV7-2 to TRBJ1-1; 7 nucleotides agree with TRBD1. The V segment lost 6 bases and the J segment 5 bases; nucleotides outside the gene matches: 15. Germline V gene lookup returns CDR1 SGHTA and CDR2 FQGNSA. The CDR3 has 16 residues. The CDR3 here is CASRPGRGEGATEAFF. The CDR3 region has the DNA TGTGCCAGCAGACCGGGCCGGGGAGAGGGGGCGACTGAAGCTTTCTTT.

The chain employs TRBV5-4 and TRBJ1-1; 8 bases fit TRBD1. Trimming at V came to 2 bases and at J to 5 bases, leaving 8 bases not matched to a gene. This CDR3 has 15 amino acids. Germline CDR1 is SGHNT and CDR2 is YYREEE (reference sequence). CDR3 protein: CASSFAGGSLTEAFF. For the CDR3, the DNA is TGTGCCAGCAGCTTTGCAGGGGGCTCATTAACTGAAGCTTTCTTT.

This chain connects TRBV7-6 to TRBJ2-3, with 9 bases identical to TRBD2. Germline-derived CDR1 and CDR2 are SGHVS and FNYEAQ. Unmatched junction bases numbered 11, after V lost 5 bases and J lost 5 bases. The CDR3 is made up of 16 amino acids. The DNA of the CDR3 is TGTGCCAGCAGCACCGTAGCGGGAGTCTCGAAAGATACGCAGTATTTT. Residues: CASSTVAGVSKDTQYF.

This sequence joins TRBV6-5 and TRBJ1-2; 7 bases are a match to TRBD1. CDR1 MNHEY and CDR2 SVGAGI come from the germline V gene. V lost 0 bases and J lost 5; bases outside the gene matches: 3. The CDR3 extends over 14 amino acids. DNA for the CDR3: TGTGCCAGCAGTTACTCGAGCAGGGGGTATGGCTACACCTTC. This gives the protein CASSYSSRGYGYTF.

The chain recombines TRBV5-4 with TRBJ1-3; 8 bases align to TRBD1. Germline V lookup: CDR1 SGHNT, CDR2 YYREEE (reference sequence). This CDR3 spans 15 amino acids. Trimming at V came to 3 bases and at J to 0 bases, leaving 2 bases not matched to a gene. The CDR3 here is CASSYGTGSGNTIYF. CDR3 nucleotide sequence: TGTGCCAGCAGCTACGGGACAGGCTCTGGAAACACCATATATTTT. The full variable domain, completed using reference TRBV5-4 and TRBJ1-3, is ETGVTQSPTHLIKTRGQQVTLRCSSQSGHNTVSWYQQALGQGPQFIFQYYREEENGRGNFPPRFSGLQFPNYSSELNVNALELDDSALYLCASSYGTGSGNTIYFGEGSWLTVV.

The rearrangement links TRBV13 to TRBJ2-1, with D unclear. Looked up from germline, CDR1 is PRHDT and CDR2 is FYEKMQ (reference sequence). CDR3 length: 12 residues. Trimming pared 3 bases from V and 6 bases from J, leaving 6 bases between. CDR3 DNA: TGTGCCAGCAGCTTTAGTGGCAATGAGCAGTTCTTC. Translated: CASSFSGNEQFF.

The V call is TRBV5-4, the J call TRBJ1-2; 10 bases map to TRBD1. J lost 5 bases, V lost 3 bases, and 1 base had no gene match. The germline V gene has CDR1 SGHNT and CDR2 YYREEE (reference sequence). This CDR3 comprises 13 residues. The DNA of the CDR3 is TGTGCCAGCAGCTCGGGACAGGGGTATGGCTACACCTTC. Residues: CASSSGQGYGYTF.